This TCR beta chain was captured by sequencing in a study of identical twins. Regarding the study as a whole: Beta out-of-frame sequences showed weaker excess sharing between twins. Researchers reported excess low generation probability among twin-shared out-of-frame alpha sequences. Not following the same donors, the study drew its conclusions from cross-sectional statistical analysis.

Through template switching, a universal primer site was introduced, and the cDNA contained unique molecular identifiers. TCRdb itself ran the 5' RACE reads through MiXCR, one entry per CDR3 protein. The sample carries a few hundred thousand distinct CDR3 sequences, 12% recorded once. The germline V and J ends were trimmed by 0 bases and 4 bases, with 13 bases remaining between them. This CDR3 contains 16 residues. In germline, CDR1 is LGHDT, CDR2 YNNKEL (reference sequence). Comments on this clonotype: What it binds is unknown.

These data were also filed under a second study, of yellow fever vaccine responses in identical twins.

The chain uses TRBV3-1 and TRBJ2-1, with unresolved D. The TCR originated in a woman between 18 and 29 years old in good health. Material: CD8+ T cells sorted from blood. The DNA of the CDR3 is TGTGCCAGCAGCCAAGAAGGGTGGGAATTGTACAATGAGCAGTTCTTC. This sequence encodes CASSQEGWELYNEQFF.